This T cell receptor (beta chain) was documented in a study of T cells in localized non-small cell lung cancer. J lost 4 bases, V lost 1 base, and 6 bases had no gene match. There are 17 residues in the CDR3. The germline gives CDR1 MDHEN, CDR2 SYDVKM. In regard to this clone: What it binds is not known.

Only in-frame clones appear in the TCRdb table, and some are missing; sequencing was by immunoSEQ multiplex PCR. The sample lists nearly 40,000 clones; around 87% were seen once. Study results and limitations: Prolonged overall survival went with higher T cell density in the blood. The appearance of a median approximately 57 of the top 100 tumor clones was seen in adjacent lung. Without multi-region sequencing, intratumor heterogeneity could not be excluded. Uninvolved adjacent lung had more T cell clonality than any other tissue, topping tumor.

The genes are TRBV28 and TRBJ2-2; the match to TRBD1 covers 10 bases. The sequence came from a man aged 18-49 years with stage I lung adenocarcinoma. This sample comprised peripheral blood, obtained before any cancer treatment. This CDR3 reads CASSLYPGQGGTGELFF. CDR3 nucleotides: TGTGCCAGCAGTTTATACCCCGGACAGGGGGGCACCGGGGAGCTGTTTTTT.